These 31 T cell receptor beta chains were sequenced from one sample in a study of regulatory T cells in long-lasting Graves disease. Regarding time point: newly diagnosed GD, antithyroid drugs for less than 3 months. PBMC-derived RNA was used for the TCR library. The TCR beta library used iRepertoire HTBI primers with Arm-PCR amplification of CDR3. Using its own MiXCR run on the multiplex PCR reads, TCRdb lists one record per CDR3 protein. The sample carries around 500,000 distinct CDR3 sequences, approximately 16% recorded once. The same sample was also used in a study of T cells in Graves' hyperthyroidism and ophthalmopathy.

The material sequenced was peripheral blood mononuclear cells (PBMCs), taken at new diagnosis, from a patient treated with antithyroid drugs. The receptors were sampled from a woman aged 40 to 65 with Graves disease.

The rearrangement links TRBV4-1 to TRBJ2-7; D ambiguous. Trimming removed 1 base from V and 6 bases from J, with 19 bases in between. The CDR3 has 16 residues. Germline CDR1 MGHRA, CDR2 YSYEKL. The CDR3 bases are TGCGCCAGCAGCCAAGTGCCTCTCGGGCCGTTGGCCGAGCAGTACTTC. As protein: CASSQVPLGPLAEQYF.

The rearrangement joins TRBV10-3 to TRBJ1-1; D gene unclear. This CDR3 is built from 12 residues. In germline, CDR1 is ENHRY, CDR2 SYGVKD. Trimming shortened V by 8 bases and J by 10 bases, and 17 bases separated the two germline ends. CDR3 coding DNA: TGTGCCATCGGCGGCGGGCGGCCCGCAGCTTTCTTT. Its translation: CAIGGGRPAAFF.

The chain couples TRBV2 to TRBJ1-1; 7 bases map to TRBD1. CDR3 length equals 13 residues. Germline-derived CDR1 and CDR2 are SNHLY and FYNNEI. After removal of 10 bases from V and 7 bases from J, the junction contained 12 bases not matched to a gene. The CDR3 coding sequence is TGTGCCACCTTGGAGGGGGCTTGGGGTGAAGCTTTCTTT. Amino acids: CATLEGAWGEAFF.

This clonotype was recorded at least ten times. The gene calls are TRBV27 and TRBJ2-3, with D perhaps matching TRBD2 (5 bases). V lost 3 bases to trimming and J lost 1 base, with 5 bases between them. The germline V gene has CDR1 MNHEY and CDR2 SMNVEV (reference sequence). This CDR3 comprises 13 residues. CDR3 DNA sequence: TGTGCCAGCAGTTTCGGGGGCACAGATACGCAGTATTTT. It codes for CASSFGGTDTQYF.

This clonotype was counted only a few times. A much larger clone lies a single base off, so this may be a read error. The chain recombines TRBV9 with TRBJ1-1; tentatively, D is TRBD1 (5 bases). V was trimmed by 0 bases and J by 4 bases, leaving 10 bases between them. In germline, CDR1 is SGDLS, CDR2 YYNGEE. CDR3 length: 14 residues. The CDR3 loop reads CASSVGGSSTEAFF. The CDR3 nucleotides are TGTGCCAGCAGCGTAGGGGGCTCGAGCACTGAAGCTTTCTTT.

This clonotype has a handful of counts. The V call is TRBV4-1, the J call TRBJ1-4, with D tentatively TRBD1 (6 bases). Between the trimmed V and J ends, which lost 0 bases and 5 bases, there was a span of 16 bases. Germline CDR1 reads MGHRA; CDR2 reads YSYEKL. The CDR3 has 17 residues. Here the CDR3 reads CASSQDGMGAPNEKLFF. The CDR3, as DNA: TGCGCCAGCAGCCAAGATGGCATGGGGGCGCCAAATGAAAAACTGTTTTTT.

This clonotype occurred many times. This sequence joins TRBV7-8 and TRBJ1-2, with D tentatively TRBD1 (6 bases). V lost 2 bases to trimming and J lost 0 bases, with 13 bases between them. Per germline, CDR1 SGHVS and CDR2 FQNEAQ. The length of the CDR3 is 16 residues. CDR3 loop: CASSLTRQDSNYGYTF. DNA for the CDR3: TGTGCCAGCAGCTTAACCCGACAGGACTCTAACTATGGCTACACCTTC.

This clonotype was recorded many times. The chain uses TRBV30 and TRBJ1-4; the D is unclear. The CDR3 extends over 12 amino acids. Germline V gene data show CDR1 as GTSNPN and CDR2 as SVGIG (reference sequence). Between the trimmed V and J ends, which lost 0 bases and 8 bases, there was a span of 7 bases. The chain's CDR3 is CAWSVNGEKLFF. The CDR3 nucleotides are TGTGCCTGGAGTGTTAACGGAGAAAAACTGTTTTTT.

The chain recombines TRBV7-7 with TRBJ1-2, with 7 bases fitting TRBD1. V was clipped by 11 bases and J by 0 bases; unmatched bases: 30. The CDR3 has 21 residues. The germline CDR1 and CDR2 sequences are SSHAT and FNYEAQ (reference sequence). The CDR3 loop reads CALGRTGTGDRHFKSNYGYTF. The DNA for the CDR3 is TGTGCCCTCGGGAGAACGGGAACAGGGGACCGTCACTTTAAATCTAACTATGGCTACACCTTC.

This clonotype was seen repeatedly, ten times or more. CDR3 region: CAWNRGDSGNTIYF. Written as DNA, the CDR3 is TGTGCCTGGAATCGGGGGGACTCTGGAAACACCATATATTTT. The J gene is TRBJ1-3, the V gene TRBV30; perhaps TRBD1 as D (5 bases). Germline CDR1 is GTSNPN and CDR2 is SVGIG (reference sequence). V was pared by 4 bases and J by 0 bases, with 10 bases between. This CDR3 contains 14 residues. Together with reference TRBV30 and TRBJ1-3, the CDR3 gives the full variable domain: SQTIHQWPATLVQPVGSPLSLECTVEGTSNPNLYWYRQAAGRGLQLLFYSVGIGQISSEVPQNLSASRPQDRQFILSSKKLLLSDSGFYLCAWNRGDSGNTIYFGEGSWLTVV.

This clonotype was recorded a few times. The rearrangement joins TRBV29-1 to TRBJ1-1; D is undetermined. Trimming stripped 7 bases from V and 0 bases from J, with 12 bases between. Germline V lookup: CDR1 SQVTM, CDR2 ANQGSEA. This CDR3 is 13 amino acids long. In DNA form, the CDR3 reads TGCAGCGCCGAGTTTCAGATGAACACTGAAGCTTTCTTT. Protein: CSAEFQMNTEAFF.

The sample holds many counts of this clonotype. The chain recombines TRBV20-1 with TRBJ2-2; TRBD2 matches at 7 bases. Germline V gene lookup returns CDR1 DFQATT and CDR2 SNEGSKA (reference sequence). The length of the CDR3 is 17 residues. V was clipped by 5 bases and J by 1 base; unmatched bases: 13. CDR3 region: CSASPGGAGRNTGELFF. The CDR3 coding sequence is TGCAGTGCTTCCCCAGGAGGAGCGGGGCGGAACACCGGGGAGCTGTTTTTT.

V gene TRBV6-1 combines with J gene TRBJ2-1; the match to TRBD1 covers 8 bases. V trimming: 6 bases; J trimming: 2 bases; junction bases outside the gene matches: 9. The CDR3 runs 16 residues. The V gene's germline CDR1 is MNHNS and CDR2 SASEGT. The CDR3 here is CASRSTGGPTYNEQFF. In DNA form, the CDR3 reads TGTGCCAGCAGGTCTACAGGGGGTCCTACCTACAATGAGCAGTTCTTC.

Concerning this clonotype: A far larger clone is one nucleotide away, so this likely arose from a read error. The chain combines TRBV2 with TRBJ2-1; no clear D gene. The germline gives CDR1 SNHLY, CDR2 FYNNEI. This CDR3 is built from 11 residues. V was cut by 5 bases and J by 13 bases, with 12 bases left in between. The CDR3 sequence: CASSFKETQFF. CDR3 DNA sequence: TGTGCCAGCAGTTTTAAAGAGACCCAGTTCTTC.

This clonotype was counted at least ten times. The CDR3 coding sequence is TGCGCCAGCAGCGACGGGATGGGCCTCCTCACCCTTAACTATGGCTACACCTTC. Translation: CASSDGMGLLTLNYGYTF. The chain has TRBV5-1 and TRBJ1-2; D is unclear. CDR1 is SGHRS and CDR2 is YFSETQ in the germline V gene. Trimming took 4 bases from V and 1 from J, leaving 23 bases between them. The CDR3 is made up of 18 amino acids.

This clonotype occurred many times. The CDR3 protein is CASSYVAGKGYTF. Here the CDR3 DNA reads TGTGCCAGCAGTTACGTGGCAGGGAAAGGCTACACCTTC. The rearrangement links TRBV6-4 to TRBJ1-2; D perhaps matches TRBD1 (5 bases). V was pared by 5 bases and J by 8 bases, with 15 bases between. The CDR3 is 13 amino acids. Germline V lookup: CDR1 MRHNA, CDR2 SNTAGT.

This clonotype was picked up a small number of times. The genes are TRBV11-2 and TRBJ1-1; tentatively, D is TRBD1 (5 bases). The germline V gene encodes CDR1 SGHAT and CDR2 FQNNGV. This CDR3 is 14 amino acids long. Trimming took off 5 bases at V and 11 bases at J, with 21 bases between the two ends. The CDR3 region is CASSQTIRASGAFF. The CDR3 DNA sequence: TGTGCCAGCAGCCAAACCATCAGGGCGAGCGGGGCTTTCTTT.

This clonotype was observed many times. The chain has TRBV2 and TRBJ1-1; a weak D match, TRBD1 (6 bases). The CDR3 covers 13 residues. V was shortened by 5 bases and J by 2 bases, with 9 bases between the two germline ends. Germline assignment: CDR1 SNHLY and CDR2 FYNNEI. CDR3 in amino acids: CASSKDSNTEAFF. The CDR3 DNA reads TGTGCCAGCAGTAAGGACAGTAACACTGAAGCTTTCTTT. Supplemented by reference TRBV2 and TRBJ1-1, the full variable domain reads EPEVTQTPSHQVTQMGQEVILRCVPISNHLYFYWYRQILGQKVEFLVSFYNNEISEKSEIFDDQFSVERPDGSNFTLKIRSTKLEDSAMYFCASSKDSNTEAFFGQGTRLTVV.

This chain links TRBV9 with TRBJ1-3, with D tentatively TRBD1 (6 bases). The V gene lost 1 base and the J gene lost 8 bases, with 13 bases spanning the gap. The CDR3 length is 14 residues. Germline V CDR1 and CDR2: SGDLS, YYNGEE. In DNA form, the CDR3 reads TGTGCCAGCAGCGTATTTCAGGAGGGGGACACCATATATTTT. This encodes CASSVFQEGDTIYF.

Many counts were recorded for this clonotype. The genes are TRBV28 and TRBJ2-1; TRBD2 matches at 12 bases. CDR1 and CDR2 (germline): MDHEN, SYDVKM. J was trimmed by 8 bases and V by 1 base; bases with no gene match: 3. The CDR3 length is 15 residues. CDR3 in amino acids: CASSLSLAGGHEQFF. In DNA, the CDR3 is TGTGCCAGCAGTTTATCACTAGCGGGAGGCCATGAGCAGTTCTTC.

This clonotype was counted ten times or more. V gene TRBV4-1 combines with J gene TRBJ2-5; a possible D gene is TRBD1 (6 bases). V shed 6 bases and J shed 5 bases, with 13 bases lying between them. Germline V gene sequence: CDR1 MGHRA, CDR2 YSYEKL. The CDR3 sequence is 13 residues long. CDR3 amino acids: CASSPYRAETQYF. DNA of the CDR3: TGCGCCAGCAGTCCGTACAGGGCTGAGACCCAGTACTTC.

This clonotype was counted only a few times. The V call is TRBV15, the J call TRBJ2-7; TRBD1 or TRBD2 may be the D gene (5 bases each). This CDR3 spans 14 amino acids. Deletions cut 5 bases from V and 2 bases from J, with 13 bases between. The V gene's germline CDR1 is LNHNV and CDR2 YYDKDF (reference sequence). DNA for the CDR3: TGTGCCACCAGCGACGGGACGAGGCCCTACGAGCAGTACTTC. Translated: CATSDGTRPYEQYF.

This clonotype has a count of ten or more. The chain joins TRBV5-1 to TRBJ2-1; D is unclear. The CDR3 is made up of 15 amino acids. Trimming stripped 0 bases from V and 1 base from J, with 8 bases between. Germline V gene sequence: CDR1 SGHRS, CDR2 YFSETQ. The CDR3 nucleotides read TGCGCCAGCAGCTTGGAGATAGGGTCCTACAATGAGCAGTTCTTC. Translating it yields CASSLEIGSYNEQFF.

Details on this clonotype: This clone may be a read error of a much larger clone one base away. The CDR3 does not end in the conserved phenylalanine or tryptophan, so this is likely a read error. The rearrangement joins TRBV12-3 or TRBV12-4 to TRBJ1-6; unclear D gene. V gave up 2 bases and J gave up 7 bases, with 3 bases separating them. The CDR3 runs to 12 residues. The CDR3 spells CASSLTNSPLHS. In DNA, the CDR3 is TGTGCCAGCAGTTTAACCAATTCACCCCTCCACTCT.

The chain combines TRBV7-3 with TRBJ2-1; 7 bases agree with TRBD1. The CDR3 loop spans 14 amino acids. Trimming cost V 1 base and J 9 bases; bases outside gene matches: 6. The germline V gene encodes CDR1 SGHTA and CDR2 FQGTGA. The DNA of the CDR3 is TGTGCCAGCAGCTTAAGGGCTAGACAGGGTGAGCAGTTCTTC. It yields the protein CASSLRARQGEQFF.

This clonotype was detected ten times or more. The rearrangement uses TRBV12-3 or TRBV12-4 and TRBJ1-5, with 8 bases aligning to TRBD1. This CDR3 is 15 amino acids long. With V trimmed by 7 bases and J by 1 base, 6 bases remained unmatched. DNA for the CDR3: TGTGCCAGCACTAAGGGACAGGCAAGCAATCAGCCCCAGCATTTT. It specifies CASTKGQASNQPQHF.

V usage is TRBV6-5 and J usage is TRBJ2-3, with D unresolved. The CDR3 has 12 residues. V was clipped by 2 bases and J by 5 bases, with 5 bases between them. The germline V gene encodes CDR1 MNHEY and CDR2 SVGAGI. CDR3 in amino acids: CASSYDGDTQYF. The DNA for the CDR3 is TGTGCCAGCAGTTACGATGGAGATACGCAGTATTTT.

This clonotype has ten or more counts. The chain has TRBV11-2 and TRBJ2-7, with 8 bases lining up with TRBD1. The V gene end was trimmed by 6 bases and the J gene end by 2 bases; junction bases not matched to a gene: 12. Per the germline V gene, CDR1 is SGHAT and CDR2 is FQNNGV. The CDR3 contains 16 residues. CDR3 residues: CASSFTSDRVTYEQYF. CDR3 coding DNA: TGTGCCAGCAGTTTTACATCGGACAGGGTTACCTACGAGCAGTACTTC.

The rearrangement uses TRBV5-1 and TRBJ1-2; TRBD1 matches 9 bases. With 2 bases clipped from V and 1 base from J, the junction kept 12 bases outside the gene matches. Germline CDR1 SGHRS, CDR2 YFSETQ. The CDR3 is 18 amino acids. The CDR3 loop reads CASSFSAGTGQNNYGYTF. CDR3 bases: TGCGCCAGCAGCTTTTCGGCGGGGACAGGGCAGAATAACTATGGCTACACCTTC.

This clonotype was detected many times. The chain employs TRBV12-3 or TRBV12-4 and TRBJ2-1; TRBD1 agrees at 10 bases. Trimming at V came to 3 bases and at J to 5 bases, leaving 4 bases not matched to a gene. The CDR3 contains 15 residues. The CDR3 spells CASSFPDRGNNEQFF. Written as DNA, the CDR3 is TGTGCCAGCAGTTTTCCGGACAGGGGGAACAATGAGCAGTTCTTC.

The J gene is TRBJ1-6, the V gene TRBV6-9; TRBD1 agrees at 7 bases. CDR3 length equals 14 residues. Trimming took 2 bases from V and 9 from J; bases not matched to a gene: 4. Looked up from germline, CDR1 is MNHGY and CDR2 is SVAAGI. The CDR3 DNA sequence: TGTGCCAGCAGTTATGACAGGGCCGGTTCACCCCTCCACTTT. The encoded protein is CASSYDRAGSPLHF.